A selection of T cell receptor beta chains follows, all from one sample in a study of T cells in Graves' hyperthyroidism and ophthalmopathy. TCRdb ran MiXCR on the multiplex PCR reads and lists one entry per CDR3 protein. The repertoire holds 400,000 to 500,000 distinct CDR3 sequences, roughly 15% seen once, with approximately 13% in the top ten. Sequences were obtained from blood. Receptor source: a man between 18 and 35 years old with Graves' ophthalmopathy. CDR3s include the opening cysteine and the closing phenylalanine or tryptophan. The D gene is left open where the match is weak. Some rows have no size entry. The others give once, few or many, or a class for an expanded clone.

-	TRBV6-1	many	TRBJ2-1	TGTGCCAGCAGTGAACCCGGGAAGGGCGATGAGCAGTTCTTC	CASSEPGKGDEQFF
TRBD2	TRBV7-3	many	TRBJ2-2	TGTGCCAGCAGCTTAATGGGCCTAGCGGGAGCCGGGGAGCTGTTTTTT	CASSLMGLAGAGELFF
-	TRBV29-1	many	TRBJ2-3	TGCAGCGTGTTTGGGCAGGGGCAAACAGATACGCAGTATTTT	CSVFGQGQTDTQYF
TRBD1	TRBV5-8	-	TRBJ2-2	TGTGCCAGCAGCTTGTTCACAGGGGGCCTAACCGGGGAGCTGTTTTTT	CASSLFTGGLTGELFF
TRBD1	TRBV7-6	-	TRBJ1-6	TGTGCCAGCAGCTTAGTTCCCCGGGGACAGGGCGATTCACCCCTCCACTTT	CASSLVPRGQGDSPLHF
-	TRBV12-3/TRBV12-4	many	TRBJ1-5	TGTGCCAGCACCGGGGCCGGGGATCAGCCCCAGCATTTT	CASTGAGDQPQHF
-	TRBV30	many	TRBJ2-5	TGTGCCTGGAGTGTCTGGGGGGCGAGGGAGACCCAGTACTTC	CAWSVWGARETQYF
-	TRBV12-5	few	TRBJ2-7	TGTGCTAGTGGTTTTTTGGGGTCCGAGCAGTACTTC	CASGFLGSEQYF
-	TRBV28	many	TRBJ1-2	TGTGCCAGCAGGGCATACACTAACTATGGCTACACCTTC	CASRAYTNYGYTF
-	TRBV29-1	many	TRBJ2-1	TGCAGCGTTGAAGTCATCTACAATGAGCAGTTCTTC	CSVEVIYNEQFF
TRBD2	TRBV7-9	many	TRBJ2-2	TGTGCCAGCAGTCAGACTAGCGGGCGCGCGAACACCGGGGAGCTGTTTTTT	CASSQTSGRANTGELFF
-	TRBV6-1	-	TRBJ1-2	TGTGCCGGGTCAGAAACCAACTATGGCTACACCTTC	CAGSETNYGYTF
-	TRBV11-2	-	TRBJ1-3	TGTGCCAGCAGCTTAGCGGGGGGTGCCGATTTTCCCACATATTTT	CASSLAGGADFPTYF
-	TRBV27	many	TRBJ2-5	TGTGCCAGCACCCTAACCCCGCTCGGCCAAGAGACCCAGTACTTC	CASTLTPLGQETQYF
-	TRBV7-9	-	TRBJ1-2	TGTGCCAGCAGCCCAGGCGAAAACTATGGCTACACCTTC	CASSPGENYGYTF
-	TRBV29-1	-	TRBJ1-2	TGCAGCGTTGATGAGGCTGGTTCTCCAGCTAACTATGGCTACACCTTC	CSVDEAGSPANYGYTF
TRBD2	TRBV11-2	many	TRBJ2-5	TGTGCCAGCAGCCCCCGAGGTAGCGGGAGGATGGAGACCCAGTACTTC	CASSPRGSGRMETQYF
-	TRBV6-1	many	TRBJ2-7	TGTGCCAGTCTGAGCAGGGAAGGGGCTTCCTACGAGCAGTACTTC	CASLSREGASYEQYF
TRBD1	TRBV11-2	many	TRBJ2-1	TGTGCCAGCAGCCCCCGGACAGGGGGAATTGGTGAGCAGTTCTTC	CASSPRTGGIGEQFF
-	TRBV6-2/TRBV6-3	many	TRBJ2-7	TGTGCCAGCACCAAGGGGTACGAGCAGTACTTC	CASTKGYEQYF